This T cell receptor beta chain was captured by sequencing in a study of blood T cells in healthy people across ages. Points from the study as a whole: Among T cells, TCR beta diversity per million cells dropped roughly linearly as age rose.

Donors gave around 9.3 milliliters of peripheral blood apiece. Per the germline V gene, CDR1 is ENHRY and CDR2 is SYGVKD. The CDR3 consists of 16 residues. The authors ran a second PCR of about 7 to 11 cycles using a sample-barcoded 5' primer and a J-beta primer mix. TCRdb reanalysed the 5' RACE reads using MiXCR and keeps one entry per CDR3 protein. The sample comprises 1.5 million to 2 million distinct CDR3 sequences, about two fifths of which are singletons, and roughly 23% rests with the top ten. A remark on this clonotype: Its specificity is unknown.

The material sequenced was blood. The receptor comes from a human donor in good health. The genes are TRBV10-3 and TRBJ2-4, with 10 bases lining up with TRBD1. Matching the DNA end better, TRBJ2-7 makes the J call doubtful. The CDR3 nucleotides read TGTGCCATCAGTGAGGACAGGGGGCGGAAAGTCCGCGAGCAGTACTTC. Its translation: CAISEDRGRKVREQYF.